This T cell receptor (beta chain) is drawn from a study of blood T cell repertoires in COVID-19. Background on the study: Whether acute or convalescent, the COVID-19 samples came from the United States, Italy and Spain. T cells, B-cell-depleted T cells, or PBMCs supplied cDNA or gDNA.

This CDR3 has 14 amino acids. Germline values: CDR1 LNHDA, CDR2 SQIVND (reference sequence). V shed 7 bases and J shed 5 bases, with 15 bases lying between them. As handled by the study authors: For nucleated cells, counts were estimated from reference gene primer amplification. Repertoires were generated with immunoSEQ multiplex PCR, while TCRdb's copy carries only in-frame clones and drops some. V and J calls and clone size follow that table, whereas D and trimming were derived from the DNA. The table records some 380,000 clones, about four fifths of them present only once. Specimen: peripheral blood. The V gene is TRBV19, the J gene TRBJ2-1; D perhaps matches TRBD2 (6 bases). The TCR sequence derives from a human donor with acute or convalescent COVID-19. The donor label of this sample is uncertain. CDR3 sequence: CASKTSWGDNEQFF. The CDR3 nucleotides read TGTGCCAGTAAGACCTCCTGGGGGGACAATGAGCAGTTCTTC.